This T cell receptor beta chain comes out of a study of CD8+ T cells in alopecia areata. Study as a whole: Administration of oral tofacitinib to treated patients was at 5 to 10 mg twice daily.

CDR3 size: 13 residues. CDR1 is SGHTA and CDR2 is FQGNSA in the germline V gene. Trimming pared 5 bases from V and 5 bases from J, leaving 12 bases between. Stated treatment: oral pan-JAK inhibitor, 5-10 mg twice daily. The investigators collected lesional scalp punch biopsies and peripheral blood from alopecia areata patients. cDNA reverse transcribed from extracted RNA served as the sequencing template. The protocol was immunoSEQ multiplex PCR, while the TCRdb copy is restricted to in-frame clones and leaves out a portion. The repertoire holds about 150,000 clones, roughly 65% seen once, with around 0.9% in the top ten.

V usage is TRBV7-2 and J usage is TRBJ1-1, with TRBD1 as a possible D gene (6 bases). The sequence came from a human donor with alopecia areata. This material consisted of CD4+ T cells sorted from blood, taken at week 4, from a patient treated with tofacitinib. CDR3 coding DNA: TGTGCCAGCAGCCTATACAGGGCGACTGAAGCTTTCTTT. It is translated as CASSLYRATEAFF.